The entry below describes one T cell receptor beta chain. This clone's antigen is unknown. No quality values exist for individual bases; no much larger clone is one base distant. The data were taken from a study of identical twins listed by TCRdb under 2016. Regarding the complete study: The study deep-sequenced TCR alpha and beta repertoires from monozygotic twins, unrelated adults of various ages and cord blood to test whether fetal clonotypes persist. To rule out contamination, the twin experiments were replicated at different times with different library preparation protocols. Findings and caveats that apply to the study as a whole: Compared with coincidental sharing between unrelated individuals, an excess of low generation-probability sequences was observed among out-of-frame TCR alpha sequences shared between twins. In monozygotic twins, out-of-frame TCR alpha sharing was systematically underestimated by recombination models, although the models agreed with sharing between unrelated individuals. Zero-insertion analyses could be partly confounded by invariant T cells such as MAIT and iNKT, though diverse VJ usage argued against such confounding for most clonotypes. A weaker excess of twin sharing was found in beta out-of-frame sequences because the signal-to-noise ratio was lowered by fewer shared sequences. Because the same donors could not be followed over many years, the conclusions relied on cross-sectional statistical analysis. Fewer insertions were carried by abundant cord blood beta clonotypes; a weaker similar trend was observed in young adult naive repertoires, while no such trend was observed in memory repertoires.

V was cut back by 0 bases and J by 5 bases, leaving a gap of 8 bases between them. CDR1 DFQATT and CDR2 SNEGSKA are derived from the germline V gene (reference sequence). The CDR3 contains 12 residues, cysteine and phenylalanine counted. The DNA shown is the 36-base CDR3, in frame from base 1. Only healthy Caucasian donors were included. Libraries were prepared through 5' RACE. This sample was sequenced with an Illumina HiSeq 2000. A universal primer binding site was introduced by template switching, and a unique molecular identifier was present in the final cDNA, enabling accurate counting of TCR cDNA molecules. Specific primers in the conserved constant-segment region were used to synthesize first-strand cDNA for TCR alpha and beta chains. To control for contamination, each cDNA library was double barcoded with a SMART-Mk sample barcode plus Illumina barcodes. Two successive PCR steps introduced TruSeq adapter sequences along with Illumina sample barcodes. The TCR alpha and beta cDNA libraries were sequenced on the Illumina HiSeq platform using custom primers. As for the original processing: Raw reads were processed with MiGEC to extract unique molecular identifiers, and MiXCR was used to determine CDR3 positions. For each individual, recombination models were inferred using an EM algorithm with the repgenHMM and IGoR tools. The analysis of shared clonotypes was done with the tcR package in R, with sharing normalized by the product of cloneset sizes. Out-of-frame nonproductive sequences were analyzed to study raw recombination free of thymic and clonal selection effects. TCRdb reanalyzed the raw reads on its own, using fastp at Q25 for trimming and MiXCR for clone calling, and kept in-frame beta chains. Entries are consolidated by CDR3 protein sequence, retaining the most common genes and DNA. The V and J calls were not made by the authors but by TCRdb's processing. For this sample there are 1.5 million to 2 million distinct CDR3 sequences; about 30% appear just once. Under 0.35% of the sample belongs to the ten largest clones.

The sample taken for sequencing was cord blood. The sequence derives from a newborn girl in good health. Recombination joined TRBV20-1 with TRBJ2-7, with no reliable assignment of the D segment. In nucleotide form, the sequence is TGCAGTGCTAGAGATCACTTCCACGAGCAGTACTTC. This encodes CSARDHFHEQYF.